The clone carrying this TCR beta chain showed up many times. What it binds is unknown. The data derive from a study of regulatory T cells in long-lasting Graves disease. General study results and limits: It is possible that accuracy was reduced by the small size of the sample. Segments TRBV28, TRBJ1-2 and TRBJ2-5 showed preferential usage in persistent disease. Relative to newly diagnosed Graves' patients, persistent ones had lower TCR diversity.

To make TCR beta libraries, researchers used iRepertoire HTBI primers and Arm-PCR of CDR3 regions. In the authors' workflow: Across samples, more than 55 TRBV and some 15 TRBJ segments were found. TCRdb re-analysed the multiplex PCR reads in MiXCR, keeping a single row per CDR3 protein. Here the V and J calls rest on TCRdb's processing, not on the authors' analysis. The table lists a few hundred thousand distinct CDR3 sequences, around 23% of them singletons. Time point defined: persistent/refractory GD, antithyroid drugs over 5 years with positive TRAb. The TCR library was prepared using RNA isolated from PBMCs. V dropped 3 bases and J dropped 0; count of bases not matched to a gene: 12. CDR1 and CDR2 from the germline V gene are MDHEN and SYDVKM. The CDR3 consists of 20 residues.

This chain uses TRBV28 with TRBJ2-6; 9 positions agree with TRBD1. This TCR was sampled from a woman aged 40 to 50 with Graves disease. The source was peripheral blood mononuclear cells (PBMCs), collected when the disease was refractory, from a patient treated with antithyroid drugs. The CDR3 DNA reads as TGTGCCAGCAGTTTCAATAACAGGGGGCCGTACCACTCTGGGGCCAACGTCCTGACTTTC. Its translation: CASSFNNRGPYHSGANVLTF.